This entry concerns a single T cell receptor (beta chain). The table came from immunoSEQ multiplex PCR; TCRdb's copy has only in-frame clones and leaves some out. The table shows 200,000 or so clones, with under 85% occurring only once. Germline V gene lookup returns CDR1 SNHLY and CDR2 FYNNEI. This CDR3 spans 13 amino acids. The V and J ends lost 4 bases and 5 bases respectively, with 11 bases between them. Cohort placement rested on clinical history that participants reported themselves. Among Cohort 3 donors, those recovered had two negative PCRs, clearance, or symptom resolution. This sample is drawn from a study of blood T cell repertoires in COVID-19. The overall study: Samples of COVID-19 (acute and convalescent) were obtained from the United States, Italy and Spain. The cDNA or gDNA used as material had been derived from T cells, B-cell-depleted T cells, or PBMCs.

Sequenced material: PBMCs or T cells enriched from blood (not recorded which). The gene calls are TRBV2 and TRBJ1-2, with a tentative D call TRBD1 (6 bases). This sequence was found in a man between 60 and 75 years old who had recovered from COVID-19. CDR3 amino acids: CASSAAGQYGYTF. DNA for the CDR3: TGTGCCAGCAGTGCTGCAGGACAGTATGGCTACACCTTC.